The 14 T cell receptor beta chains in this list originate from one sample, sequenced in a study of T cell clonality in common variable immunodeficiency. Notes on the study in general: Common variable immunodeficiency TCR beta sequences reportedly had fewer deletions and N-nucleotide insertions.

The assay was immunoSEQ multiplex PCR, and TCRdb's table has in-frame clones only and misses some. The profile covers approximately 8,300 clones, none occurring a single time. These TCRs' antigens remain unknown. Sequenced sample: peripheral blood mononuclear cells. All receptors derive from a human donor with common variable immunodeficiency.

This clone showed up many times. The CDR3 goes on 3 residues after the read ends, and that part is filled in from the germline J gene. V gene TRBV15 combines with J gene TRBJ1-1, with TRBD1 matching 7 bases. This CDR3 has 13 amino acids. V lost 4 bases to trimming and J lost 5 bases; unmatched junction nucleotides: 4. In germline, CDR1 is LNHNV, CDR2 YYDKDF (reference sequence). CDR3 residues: CATSNRQGTEAFF. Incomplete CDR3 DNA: TGTGCCACCAGCAACCGACAGGGAACTGAA.

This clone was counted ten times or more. The CDR3 is CASSFQENTEAFF. The CDR3 DNA, read in part, is TGCGCCAGCAGCTTTCAGGAGAACACTGAA. This chain joins TRBV5-1 and TRBJ1-1; D remains ambiguous. The sequenced fragment ends 3 residues before the CDR3 boundary, so the rest is inferred from the germline J gene. Germline V gives CDR1 SGHRS, CDR2 YFSETQ. The CDR3 loop spans 13 amino acids. V lost 2 bases to trimming and J lost 1 base, with 6 bases between them.

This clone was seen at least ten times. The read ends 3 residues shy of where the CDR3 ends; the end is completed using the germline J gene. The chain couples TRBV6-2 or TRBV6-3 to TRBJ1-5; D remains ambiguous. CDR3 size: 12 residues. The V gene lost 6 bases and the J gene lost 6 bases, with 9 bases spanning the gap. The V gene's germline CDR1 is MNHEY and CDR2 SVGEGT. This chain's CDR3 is CASREASQPQHF. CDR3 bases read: TGTGCCAGCAGGGAGGCTAGTCAGCCC.

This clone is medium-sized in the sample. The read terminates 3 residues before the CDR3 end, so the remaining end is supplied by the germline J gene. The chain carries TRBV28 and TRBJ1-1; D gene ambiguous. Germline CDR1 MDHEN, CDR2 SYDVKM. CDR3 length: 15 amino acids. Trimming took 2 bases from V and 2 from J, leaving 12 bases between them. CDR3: CASSLRSPVNTEAFF. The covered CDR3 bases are TGTGCCAGCAGTTTAAGGTCACCAGTAAACACTGAA.

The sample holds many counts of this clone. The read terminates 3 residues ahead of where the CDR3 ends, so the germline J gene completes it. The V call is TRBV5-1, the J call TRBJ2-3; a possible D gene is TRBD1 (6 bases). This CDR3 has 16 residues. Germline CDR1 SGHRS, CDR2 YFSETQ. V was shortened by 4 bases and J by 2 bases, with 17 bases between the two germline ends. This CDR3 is CASSDHLGAYTDTQYF. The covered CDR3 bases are TGCGCCAGCAGCGACCATCTGGGGGCTTACACAGATACG.

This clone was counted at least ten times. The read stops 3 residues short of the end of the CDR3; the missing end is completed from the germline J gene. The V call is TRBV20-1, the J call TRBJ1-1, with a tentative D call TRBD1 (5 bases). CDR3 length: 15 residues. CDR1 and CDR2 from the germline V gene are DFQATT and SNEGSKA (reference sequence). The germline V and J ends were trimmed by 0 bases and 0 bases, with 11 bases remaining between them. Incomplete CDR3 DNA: TGCAGTGCTAGAGAGAGAAAGGGGTTGAACACTGAA. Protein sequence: CSARERKGLNTE. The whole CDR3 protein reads CSARERKGLNTEAFF.

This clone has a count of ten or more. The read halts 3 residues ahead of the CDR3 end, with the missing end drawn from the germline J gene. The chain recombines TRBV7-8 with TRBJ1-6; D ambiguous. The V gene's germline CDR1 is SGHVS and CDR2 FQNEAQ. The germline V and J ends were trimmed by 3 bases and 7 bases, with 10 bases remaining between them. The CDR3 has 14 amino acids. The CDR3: CASSFNNKNSPLHF. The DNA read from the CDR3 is TGTGCCAGCAGCTTTAATAACAAGAATTCACCC.

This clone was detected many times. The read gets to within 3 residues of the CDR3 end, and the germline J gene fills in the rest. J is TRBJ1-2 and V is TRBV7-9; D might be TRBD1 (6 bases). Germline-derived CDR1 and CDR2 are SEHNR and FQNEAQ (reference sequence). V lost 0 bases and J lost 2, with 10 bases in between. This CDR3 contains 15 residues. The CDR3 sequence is CASSLAQGPNYGYTF. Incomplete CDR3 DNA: TGTGCCAGCAGCTTAGCGCAGGGGCCGAACTATGGC.

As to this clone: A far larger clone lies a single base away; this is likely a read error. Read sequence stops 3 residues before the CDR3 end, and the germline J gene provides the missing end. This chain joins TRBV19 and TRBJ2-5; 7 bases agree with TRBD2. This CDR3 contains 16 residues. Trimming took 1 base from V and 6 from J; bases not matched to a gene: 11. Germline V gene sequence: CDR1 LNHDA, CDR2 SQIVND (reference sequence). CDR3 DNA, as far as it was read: TGTGCCAGTAGTATAGGGGCGGGGGTTAACAATCAGACC. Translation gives CASSIGAGVNNQT. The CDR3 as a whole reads CASSIGAGVNNQTQYF.

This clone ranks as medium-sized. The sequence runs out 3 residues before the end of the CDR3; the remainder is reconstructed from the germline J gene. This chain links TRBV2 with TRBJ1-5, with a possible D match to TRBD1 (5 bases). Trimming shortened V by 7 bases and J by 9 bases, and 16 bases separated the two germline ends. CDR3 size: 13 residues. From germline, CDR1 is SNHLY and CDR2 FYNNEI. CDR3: CASTMGLSRPQHF. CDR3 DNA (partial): TGTGCCAGCACTATGGGGCTATCAAGGCCC.

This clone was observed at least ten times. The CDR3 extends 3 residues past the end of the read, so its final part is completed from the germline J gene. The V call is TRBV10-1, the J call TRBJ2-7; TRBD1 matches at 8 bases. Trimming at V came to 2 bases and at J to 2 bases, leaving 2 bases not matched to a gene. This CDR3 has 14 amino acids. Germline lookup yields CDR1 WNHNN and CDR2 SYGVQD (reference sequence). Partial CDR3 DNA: TGCGCCAGCAGTGAGGCCAGGGGGCCCTACGAG. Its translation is CASSEARGPYE. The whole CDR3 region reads CASSEARGPYEQYF.

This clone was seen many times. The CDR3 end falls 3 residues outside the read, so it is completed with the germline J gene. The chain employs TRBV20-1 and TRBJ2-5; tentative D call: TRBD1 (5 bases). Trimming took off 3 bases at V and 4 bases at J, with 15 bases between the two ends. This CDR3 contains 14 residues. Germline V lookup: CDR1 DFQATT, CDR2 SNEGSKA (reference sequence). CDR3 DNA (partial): TGCAGTGCTAGCCAAGTGCAGGGAAGAGAGACC. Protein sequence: CSASQVQGRET. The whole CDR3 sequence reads CSASQVQGRETQYF.

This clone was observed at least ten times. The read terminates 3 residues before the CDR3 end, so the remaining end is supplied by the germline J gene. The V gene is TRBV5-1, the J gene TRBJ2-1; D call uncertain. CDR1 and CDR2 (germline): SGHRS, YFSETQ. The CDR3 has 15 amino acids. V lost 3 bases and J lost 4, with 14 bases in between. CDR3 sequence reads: CASSWAATSYNEQFF. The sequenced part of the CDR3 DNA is TGCGCCAGCAGCTGGGCTGCCACCTCGTACAATGAG.

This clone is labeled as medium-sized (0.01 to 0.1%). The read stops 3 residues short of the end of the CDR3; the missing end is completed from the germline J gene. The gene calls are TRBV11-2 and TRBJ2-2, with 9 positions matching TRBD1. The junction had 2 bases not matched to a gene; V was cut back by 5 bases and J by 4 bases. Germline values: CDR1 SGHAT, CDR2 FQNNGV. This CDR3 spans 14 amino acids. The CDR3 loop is CASSRDRVTGELFF. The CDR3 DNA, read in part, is TGTGCCAGCAGCCGGGACAGGGTCACCGGGGAG.